One and the same sample provided the 18 T cell receptor beta chains below, sequenced in a study of human T cells and chemical hapten exposure listed by TCRdb under 2021. The time point label of this sample denotes: patch test 1, 2 weeks after DPC sensitization. The treatment or condition label on this specimen signifies: therapeutic diphenylcyclopropenone sensitization with weekly scalp DPC. Libraries came from RACE. The sample was run on a NextSeq 500. The public reads were reprocessed in TCRdb via fastp at Q25 and MiXCR, keeping in-frame beta chains. Rows with a matching CDR3 protein are joined into one entry that keeps the most common DNA and genes. In all, the sample holds about 99,000 distinct CDR3 sequences, and 9.5% to 15% of those were seen once. Jointly, the top ten make up around 2.2% of the sample. Here the sequenced sample was whole blood, taken in connection with sensitization to the hapten diphenylcyclopropenone (DPC). Receptors were obtained from a woman aged 40-49 years with alopecia areata. Some clones in this sample may be carry-over from other donors' samples.

This clonotype was detected ten times or more. The chain uses TRBV11-2 and TRBJ2-5, with D unclear. Germline CDR1 and CDR2: SGHAT and FQNNGV. The CDR3 covers 11 residues. Trimming took off 4 bases at V and 10 bases at J, with 10 bases between the two ends. CDR3 bases: TGTGCCAGCAGCTCCACCCGCGACCAGTACTTC. Encoded protein: CASSSTRDQYF.

The chain uses TRBV5-5 and TRBJ2-3; 12 bases map to TRBD2. Losses at the gene ends were 8 bases for V and 4 bases for J; bases not matched to a gene: 8. Germline CDR1 SGHKS, CDR2 YYEKEE (reference sequence). The CDR3 has 15 residues. The CDR3 DNA is TGTGCCAGGAAAGAGACTAGCGGGAGCCCAGATACGCAGTATTTT. Encoded protein: CARKETSGSPDTQYF.

The sample holds a few counts of this clonotype. This chain links TRBV7-9 with TRBJ2-5; TRBD2 matches 11 bases. The CDR3 spans 15 residues. With 2 bases clipped from V and 2 bases from J, the junction kept 1 base outside the gene matches. From germline, CDR1 is SEHNR and CDR2 FQNEAQ (reference sequence). The CDR3 is CASSLRLAGQETQYF. The CDR3 DNA follows: TGTGCCAGCAGCTTAAGACTAGCGGGACAAGAGACCCAGTACTTC. Looking up the rest from reference TRBV7-9 and TRBJ2-5 gives the full variable domain: DTGVSQNPRHKITKRGQNVTFRCDPISEHNRLYWYRQTLGQGPEFLTYFQNEAQLEKSRLLSDRFSAERPKGSFSTLEIQRTEQGDSAMYLCASSLRLAGQETQYFGPGTRLLVL.

This clonotype was seen a handful of times. The gene calls are TRBV20-1 and TRBJ2-3; D may be TRBD2 (6 bases). The CDR3 extends over 16 amino acids. CDR1 and CDR2 (germline): DFQATT, SNEGSKA (reference sequence). Trimming left V 5 bases short and J 3 bases short, with 21 bases between. CDR3 in DNA: TGCAGTGCTCGGGAGCAAGGGAGTCCCCCTACAGATACGCAGTATTTT. Translating gives CSAREQGSPPTDTQYF.

This clonotype was picked up many times. The chain uses TRBV29-1 and TRBJ1-2; weak D call: TRBD1 (6 bases). Germline CDR1 SQVTM, CDR2 ANQGSEA. V was shortened by 2 bases and J by 9 bases, with 19 bases between the two germline ends. This CDR3 has 14 residues. The CDR3 here is CSVETRGSGNSYTF. CDR3 DNA: TGCAGCGTTGAAACAAGGGGGTCCGGGAACAGCTACACCTTC.

Many counts were recorded for this clonotype. The J gene is TRBJ2-1, the V gene TRBV11-2, with D maybe TRBD2 (6 bases). The CDR3 extends over 15 amino acids. V lost 7 bases to trimming and J lost 6 bases, with 19 bases between them. CDR1 and CDR2 from the germline V gene are SGHAT and FQNNGV. The CDR3 DNA follows: TGTGCCAGCACCCCAAGGGCAGGGAGGTTCAATGAGCAGTTCTTC. This encodes CASTPRAGRFNEQFF.

This sequence joins TRBV7-9 and TRBJ1-2, with D perhaps matching TRBD1 (6 bases). This CDR3 has 16 residues. Trimming removed 5 bases at V and 4 bases at J, with 20 bases between. In germline, CDR1 is SEHNR, CDR2 FQNEAQ (reference sequence). CDR3 sequence reads: CASSRSQGPPGYGYTF. In DNA form, the CDR3 reads TGTGCCAGCAGCAGATCACAGGGTCCCCCGGGCTATGGCTACACCTTC.

The rearrangement joins TRBV29-1 to TRBJ2-6; D is uncertain. The CDR3 length is 14 residues. V shed 6 bases and J shed 6 bases, with 15 bases lying between them. Germline V gene lookup returns CDR1 SQVTM and CDR2 ANQGSEA. The CDR3 loop is CSVEDGPVANVLTF. The CDR3 DNA is TGCAGCGTCGAGGACGGCCCAGTGGCCAACGTCCTGACTTTC.

This clonotype was observed a handful of times. This chain uses TRBV3-1 with TRBJ1-5, with D maybe TRBD1 (5 bases). Germline V gives CDR1 LGHDT, CDR2 YNNKEL (reference sequence). This CDR3 is 16 amino acids long. V was pared by 1 base and J by 1 base, with 11 bases between. In DNA, the CDR3 is TGTGCCAGCAGCCAAGGCCAGGGCAGAAGCAATCAGCCCCAGCATTTT. This sequence encodes CASSQGQGRSNQPQHF. Based on the CDR3 plus reference TRBV3-1 and TRBJ1-5, the full variable domain is DTAVSQTPKYLVTQMGNDKSIKCEQNLGHDTMYWYKQDSKKFLKIMFSYNNKELIINETVPNRFSPKSPDKAHLNLHINSLELGDSAVYFCASSQGQGRSNQPQHFGDGTRLSIL.

Points on this clonotype: A single base separates this from a much larger clone, so it may be a read error. The chain recombines TRBV7-2 with TRBJ2-1; 8 nucleotides align to TRBD2. This CDR3 is 13 amino acids long. The germline V gene has CDR1 SGHTA and CDR2 FQGNSA. Unmatched junction bases numbered 9, after V lost 5 bases and J lost 12 bases. CDR3 amino acids: CASSPHSGIWQFF. The CDR3 region has the DNA TGTGCCAGCAGCCCCCATAGCGGGATCTGGCAGTTCTTC.

The V call is TRBV7-2, the J call TRBJ2-7, with D uncertain. Between the trimmed V and J ends, which lost 1 base and 7 bases, there was a span of 11 bases. The CDR3 is made up of 13 amino acids. Looked up from germline, CDR1 is SGHTA and CDR2 is FQGNSA. CDR3 nucleotide sequence: TGTGCCAGCAGCTTAGGCCCCGGCAGGGAGCAGTACTTC. Protein: CASSLGPGREQYF. Full variable domain (remainder filled in from reference TRBV7-2 and TRBJ2-7): GAGVSQSPSNKVTEKGKDVELRCDPISGHTALYWYRQSLGQGLEFLIYFQGNSAPDKSGLPSDRFSAERTGGSVSTLTIQRTQQEDSAVYLCASSLGPGREQYFGPGTRLTVT.

This clonotype has a handful of counts. The chain uses TRBV4-2 and TRBJ2-7, with 10 bases identical to TRBD1. CDR3 length equals 16 residues. Germline V gives CDR1 LGHNA, CDR2 YNFKEQ. The V segment lost 3 bases and the J segment 5 bases; nucleotides outside the gene matches: 10. This CDR3 is CASSQATGTGAHEQYF. DNA of the CDR3: TGTGCCAGCAGCCAGGCCACCGGGACAGGGGCCCACGAGCAGTACTTC.

This clonotype was detected only a few times. This sequence joins TRBV10-3 and TRBJ2-3; 11 bases line up with TRBD1. J was trimmed by 3 bases and V by 2 bases; bases with no gene match: 1. CDR1 is ENHRY and CDR2 is SYGVKD in the germline V gene. The CDR3 totals 15 residues. The CDR3 loop is CAISEGTGGTDTQYF. CDR3 DNA: TGTGCCATCAGTGAGGGGACAGGGGGTACAGATACGCAGTATTTT.

This clonotype was observed a few times. This chain connects TRBV6-2 or TRBV6-3 to TRBJ2-7; D is tentatively TRBD1 or TRBD2 (5 bases each). Looked up from germline, CDR1 is MNHEY and CDR2 is SVGEGT. V lost 8 bases, J lost 0 bases, and 20 bases lay in between. The CDR3 runs 16 residues. DNA for the CDR3: TGTGCCAGCCGATCCACCGGGACCCTCACCTCCTACGAGCAGTACTTC. This codes for CASRSTGTLTSYEQYF.

This clonotype has at least ten counts. The genes are TRBV6-5 and TRBJ1-1; a weak D match, TRBD1 (5 bases). Trimming cost V 2 bases and J 7 bases, with 5 bases left between them. This CDR3 is built from 11 residues. Germline loops: CDR1 MNHEY, CDR2 SVGAGI. The CDR3 loop reads CASSYRGEAFF. The CDR3, as DNA: TGTGCCAGCAGTTACAGGGGTGAAGCTTTCTTT.

The chain joins TRBV12-3 or TRBV12-4 to TRBJ1-4; D not resolved. The CDR3 has 12 amino acids. The germline V and J ends were trimmed by 3 bases and 12 bases, with 11 bases remaining between them. CDR3 sequence: CASSFVAGELFF. As DNA, the CDR3 is TGTGCCAGCAGTTTTGTGGCCGGGGAACTGTTTTTT.

This clonotype was counted a few times. The chain recombines TRBV4-1 with TRBJ1-5; D remains ambiguous. V lost 2 bases to trimming and J lost 0 bases, with 8 bases between them. The CDR3 length is 15 residues. Germline lookup yields CDR1 MGHRA and CDR2 YSYEKL. CDR3 amino acids: CASSQTDGSNQPQHF. CDR3 DNA sequence: TGCGCCAGCAGCCAAACAGACGGTAGCAATCAGCCCCAGCATTTT.

The chain joins TRBV4-3 to TRBJ2-1; D may match TRBD1 or TRBD2 (5 bases each). The CDR3 totals 17 residues. Germline lookup yields CDR1 LGHNA and CDR2 YSLEER. The V end was cut by 3 bases, the J end by 2 bases, with 17 bases between. The CDR3 spells CASSHPTGASAYNEQFF. The DNA for the CDR3 is TGCGCCAGCAGCCACCCCACCGGGGCATCGGCCTACAATGAGCAGTTCTTC.